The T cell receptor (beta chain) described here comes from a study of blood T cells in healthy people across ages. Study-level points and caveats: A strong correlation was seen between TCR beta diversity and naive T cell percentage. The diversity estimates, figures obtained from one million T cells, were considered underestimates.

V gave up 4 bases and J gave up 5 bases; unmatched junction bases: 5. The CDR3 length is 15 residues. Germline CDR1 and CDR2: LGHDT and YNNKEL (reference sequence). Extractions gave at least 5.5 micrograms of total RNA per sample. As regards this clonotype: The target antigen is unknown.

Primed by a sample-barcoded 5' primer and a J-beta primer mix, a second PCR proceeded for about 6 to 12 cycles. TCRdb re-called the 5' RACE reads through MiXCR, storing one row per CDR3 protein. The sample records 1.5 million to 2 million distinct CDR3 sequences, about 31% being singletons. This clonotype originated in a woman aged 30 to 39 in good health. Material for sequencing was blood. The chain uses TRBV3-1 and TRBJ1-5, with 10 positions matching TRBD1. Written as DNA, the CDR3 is TGTGCCAGCAGCCCCCGGGACAGGGGAGATCAGCCCCAGCATTTT. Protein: CASSPRDRGDQPQHF.